This is a list of T cell receptor beta chains from one sample in a study of human T cells and chemical hapten exposure. Each CDR3 protein gets one entry after TCRdb re-called the RACE reads with MiXCR. This sample has 200,000 to 300,000 distinct CDR3 sequences; 7.5% to 9% occur once, and the top ten carry 2% to 2.5%. This material consisted of whole blood, taken in connection with sensitization to the hapten diphenylcyclopropenone (DPC). The receptor set was obtained from a woman aged 40 to 50 with alopecia areata. Some clones in this sample may be carry-over from other donors' samples. Each CDR3 is given with its conserved first and last residue. Fields, in order: D gene, V gene, J gene, clone size, CDR3 DNA, CDR3 protein. The D gene is left open where the match is weak. Rows give clone size only sometimes, using once, few, many, or a class for an expanded clone.

D: .
V: TRBV10-3
J: TRBJ1-4
size: few
DNA: TGTGCCATCAGTGATTGGGGAGAAGGAGGGAATGGAAAACTGTTTTTT
CDR3: CAISDWGEGGNGKLFF

D: TRBD2
V: TRBV29-1
J: TRBJ2-7
size: few
DNA: TGCAGCGTTGGCGATAGCGGGAGGGCCTACGAGCAGTACTTC
CDR3: CSVGDSGRAYEQYF

D: .
V: TRBV21-1
J: TRBJ2-4
size: many
DNA: TGTGCCAGCAGCAAAGCGCGGGGGTTTGAAAACATTCAGTACTTC
CDR3: CASSKARGFENIQYF

D: .
V: TRBV7-9
J: TRBJ2-4
size: .
DNA: TGTGCCAGCAGCTTAGTGGGAAACATTCAGTACTTC
CDR3: CASSLVGNIQYF

D: .
V: TRBV7-2
J: TRBJ2-4
size: many
DNA: TGTGCCAGCAGCTTAATGGGCAGGGGAGGCAAAAACATTCAGTACTTC
CDR3: CASSLMGRGGKNIQYF

D: TRBD1
V: TRBV12-3/TRBV12-4
J: TRBJ1-2
size: .
DNA: TGTGCCAGCAGGCTGGGGACAGCTGGCTACACCTTC
CDR3: CASRLGTAGYTF

D: TRBD1
V: TRBV29-1
J: TRBJ1-5
size: many
DNA: TGCAGCGTCCAGGACAGGGGCAATCAGCCCCAGCATTTT
CDR3: CSVQDRGNQPQHF

D: .
V: TRBV7-3
J: TRBJ2-7
size: few
DNA: TGTGCCAGCAGCCCAGACAGGATTAACTCCGAGCAGTACTTC
CDR3: CASSPDRINSEQYF

D: TRBD1
V: TRBV5-4
J: TRBJ2-3
size: .
DNA: TGTGCCAGCAGCCGCGGACAGGGGGTTAGCACAGATACGCAGTATTTT
CDR3: CASSRGQGVSTDTQYF

D: TRBD1
V: TRBV6-5
J: TRBJ1-6
size: .
DNA: TGTGCCAGCAGTCAGACAGGGGGGACGGGCTCACCCCTCCACTTT
CDR3: CASSQTGGTGSPLHF

D: .
V: TRBV6-1
J: TRBJ2-7
size: many
DNA: TGTGCCAGCAGTGTAGACGGGAGTCTTAAGATTTACGAGCAGTACTTC
CDR3: CASSVDGSLKIYEQYF

D: TRBD1
V: TRBV12-3/TRBV12-4
J: TRBJ1-5
size: few
DNA: TGTGCCAGCAGTTTAGGGGGGACAGGGAACCAGCCCCAGCATTTT
CDR3: CASSLGGTGNQPQHF

D: TRBD2
V: TRBV20-1
J: TRBJ2-7
size: .
DNA: TGCAGTGCTGAGACTAGCGGGAAATACGAGCAGTACTTC
CDR3: CSAETSGKYEQYF

D: .
V: TRBV20-1
J: TRBJ1-5
size: .
DNA: TGCAGTGCTAGAGATGGGAGGACGATTAGCAATCAGCCCCAGCATTTT
CDR3: CSARDGRTISNQPQHF

D: .
V: TRBV9
J: TRBJ2-3
size: few
DNA: TGTGCCAGCAGCCCGATGGGAGATACGCAGTATTTT
CDR3: CASSPMGDTQYF

D: TRBD1
V: TRBV7-2
J: TRBJ1-4
size: many
DNA: TGTGCCAGCAGCCTCAACAGGGGAGAAAAACTGTTTTTT
CDR3: CASSLNRGEKLFF

D: .
V: TRBV27
J: TRBJ1-2
size: few
DNA: TGTGCCAGCAGTTTGGGTTCGGGCAGCCACTATGGCTACACCTTC
CDR3: CASSLGSGSHYGYTF

D: .
V: TRBV12-5
J: TRBJ1-3
size: .
DNA: TGTGCTAGTGGTTCCTCTTTCCGCAGGTTCTCTGGAAACACCATATATTTT
CDR3: CASGSSFRRFSGNTIYF

D: .
V: TRBV4-3
J: TRBJ2-3
size: few
DNA: TGCGCCAGCAGCCAAGCCCGGACCGCCTCTGATACGCAGTATTTT
CDR3: CASSQARTASDTQYF

D: .
V: TRBV2
J: TRBJ2-7
size: .
DNA: TGTGCCAGCAGTGTGACTTGGTTGTCCTACGAGCAGTACTTC
CDR3: CASSVTWLSYEQYF

D: TRBD1
V: TRBV20-1
J: TRBJ1-2
size: .
DNA: TGCAGTGCTCTTGACAGGGTCTATGGCTACACCTTC
CDR3: CSALDRVYGYTF

D: .
V: TRBV5-1
J: TRBJ2-2
size: .
DNA: TGCGCCAGCAGCTTGGTCTCGGGAGCGAACACCGGGGAGCTGTTTTTT
CDR3: CASSLVSGANTGELFF

D: TRBD1
V: TRBV10-3
J: TRBJ1-2
size: few
DNA: TGTGCCATTGCTGCCGGGACAGGGAACTATGGCTACACCTTC
CDR3: CAIAAGTGNYGYTF

D: .
V: TRBV30
J: TRBJ1-2
size: .
DNA: TGTGCCACCGGGGACGGATCCACCTTC
CDR3: CATGDGSTF

D: TRBD2
V: TRBV5-1
J: TRBJ2-1
size: .
DNA: TGCGCCAGCAGCGTGACCACTAGCGGCACTTGGAATGAGCAGTTCTTC
CDR3: CASSVTTSGTWNEQFF

D: .
V: TRBV10-3
J: TRBJ1-1
size: .
DNA: TGTGCCATCAGTGAGACGTCCGGGGAAGAGAACACTGAAGCTTTCTTT
CDR3: CAISETSGEENTEAFF

D: TRBD2
V: TRBV12-5
J: TRBJ2-3
size: few
DNA: TGTGCTAGTGGCCTGACTCCTTCTAAGCGGGAGGGAGATACGCAGTATTTT
CDR3: CASGLTPSKREGDTQYF

D: .
V: TRBV7-2
J: TRBJ2-1
size: .
DNA: TGTGCCAGCAGCTTCCAGGGGAGCGGGCTGCATTATGAGCAGTTCTTC
CDR3: CASSFQGSGLHYEQFF

D: TRBD2
V: TRBV7-2
J: TRBJ2-5
size: many
DNA: TGTGCCAGCAGCTTCCGACTAGCGGGAGGAGAGACCCAGTACTTC
CDR3: CASSFRLAGGETQYF

D: .
V: TRBV29-1
J: TRBJ2-7
size: .
DNA: TGCAGCGGGGGGGCTTATTACGAGCAGTACTTC
CDR3: CSGGAYYEQYF

D: .
V: TRBV7-2
J: TRBJ2-6
size: few
DNA: TGTGCCAGCAGCTCCCAGGCTGGGGCCAACGTCCTGACTTTC
CDR3: CASSSQAGANVLTF

D: .
V: TRBV30
J: TRBJ1-5
size: .
DNA: TGTGCCTGGAATAATGGAGGCAATCAGCCCCAGCATTTT
CDR3: CAWNNGGNQPQHF

D: .
V: TRBV20-1
J: TRBJ2-2
size: .
DNA: TGCAGTGCAGTTATTGCGGGGCGGAACACCGGGGAGCTGTTTTTT
CDR3: CSAVIAGRNTGELFF

D: TRBD2
V: TRBV2
J: TRBJ2-1
size: many
DNA: TGTGCCAGCAGTGTCGGACTAGCGATCTACAATGAGCAGTTCTTC
CDR3: CASSVGLAIYNEQFF

D: TRBD2
V: TRBV7-9
J: TRBJ2-3
size: few
DNA: TGTGCCAGCAGCCCGCCCACTAGCGGGTATAGCACAGATACGCAGTATTTT
CDR3: CASSPPTSGYSTDTQYF

D: .
V: TRBV6-2/TRBV6-3
J: TRBJ2-5
size: many
DNA: TGTGCCAGCAGTTCGGGGACCCTCCGAGAGACCCAGTACTTC
CDR3: CASSSGTLRETQYF

D: TRBD1
V: TRBV7-2
J: TRBJ1-2
size: many
DNA: TGTGCCAGCAGCCCCCCCAGGGGGTTAGGCTATGGCTACACCTTC
CDR3: CASSPPRGLGYGYTF

D: .
V: TRBV5-1
J: TRBJ2-1
size: few
DNA: TGCGCCAGCAGAGGTATCAATGAGCAGTTCTTC
CDR3: CASRGINEQFF

D: TRBD2
V: TRBV3-1
J: TRBJ2-1
size: many
DNA: TGTGCCAGCAGGGGGACTAGCGGGAGTAATGAGCAGTTCTTC
CDR3: CASRGTSGSNEQFF

D: .
V: TRBV4-2
J: TRBJ2-7
size: many
DNA: TGTGCCAGCAGCCAGGAAGGGAGCGGCTACGAGCAGTACTTC
CDR3: CASSQEGSGYEQYF

D: .
V: TRBV12-3/TRBV12-4
J: TRBJ1-6
size: few
DNA: TGTGCCAGCACCCGGGGGGGCAGGAACTATAATTCACCCCTCCACTTT
CDR3: CASTRGGRNYNSPLHF

D: TRBD2
V: TRBV12-3/TRBV12-4
J: TRBJ2-5
size: .
DNA: TGTGCCAGCAGTTTAAGACTAGCAGGGACCCAGTACTTC
CDR3: CASSLRLAGTQYF

D: .
V: TRBV10-3
J: TRBJ2-2
size: .
DNA: TGTGCCATCAGTGAGCCCCCGTACGGCAGGGGCCTGAACACCGGGGAGCTGTTTTTT
CDR3: CAISEPPYGRGLNTGELFF

D: TRBD1
V: TRBV28
J: TRBJ2-5
size: few
DNA: TGTGCCAGCGGACAGGGCGGTCGAGAGACCCAGTACTTC
CDR3: CASGQGGRETQYF

D: TRBD1
V: TRBV18
J: TRBJ2-7
size: many
DNA: TGTGCCAGCTCACCCGGGACAGGGAACTCCTACGAGCAGTACTTC
CDR3: CASSPGTGNSYEQYF

D: .
V: TRBV5-1
J: TRBJ2-3
size: .
DNA: TGCGCCAGCAGCTTGGGGACCGGGTCTAACACAGATACGCAGTATTTT
CDR3: CASSLGTGSNTDTQYF

D: .
V: TRBV24-1
J: TRBJ1-1
size: many
DNA: TGTGCCACCAGTGGTAGGGGGGGAAGCACTGAAGCTTTCTTT
CDR3: CATSGRGGSTEAFF

D: TRBD1
V: TRBV6-1
J: TRBJ2-1
size: .
DNA: TGTGCCAGTACGCTGGGACAGGGGAACACCCGATCCTACAATGAGCAGTTCTTC
CDR3: CASTLGQGNTRSYNEQFF

D: .
V: TRBV6-6
J: TRBJ2-1
size: many
DNA: TGTGCCAGCAGCCTACCCCCTTACAATGAGCAGTTCTTC
CDR3: CASSLPPYNEQFF

D: .
V: TRBV7-2
J: TRBJ1-4
size: .
DNA: TGTGCCAGCAGGGTCGGGGCGAATGAAAAACTGTTTTTT
CDR3: CASRVGANEKLFF

D: .
V: TRBV28
J: TRBJ2-7
size: .
DNA: TGTGCCAGCAGTTCCCCGAACTACGAGCAGTACTTC
CDR3: CASSSPNYEQYF

D: .
V: TRBV5-1
J: TRBJ1-1
size: few
DNA: TGCGCCAGCAGCCCCCGGGACATTCTGAACACTGAAGCTTTCTTT
CDR3: CASSPRDILNTEAFF

D: TRBD2
V: TRBV9
J: TRBJ2-1
size: few
DNA: TGTGCCAGCAGCGTAGAGTCCGGCGGGGGGTTGGCGAATGAGCAGTTCTTC
CDR3: CASSVESGGGLANEQFF

D: .
V: TRBV29-1
J: TRBJ2-1
size: .
DNA: TGCAGCGTTGAAGATCGGGGGACAACCTACAATGAGCAGTTCTTC
CDR3: CSVEDRGTTYNEQFF

D: TRBD1
V: TRBV28
J: TRBJ1-5
size: many
DNA: TGTGCCAGCCGCGAGGCAGGGGGCCCTCAGCCCCAGCATTTT
CDR3: CASREAGGPQPQHF